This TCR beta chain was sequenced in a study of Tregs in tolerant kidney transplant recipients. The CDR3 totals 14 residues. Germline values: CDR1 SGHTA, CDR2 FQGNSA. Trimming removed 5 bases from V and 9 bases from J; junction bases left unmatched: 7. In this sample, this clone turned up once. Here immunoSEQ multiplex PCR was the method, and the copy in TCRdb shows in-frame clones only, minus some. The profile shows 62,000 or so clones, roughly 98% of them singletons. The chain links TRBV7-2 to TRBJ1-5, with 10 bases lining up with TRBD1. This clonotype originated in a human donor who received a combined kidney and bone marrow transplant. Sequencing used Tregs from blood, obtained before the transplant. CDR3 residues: CASSTGTGVLPQHF. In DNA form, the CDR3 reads TGTGCCAGCAGCACCGGGACAGGGGTATTGCCCCAGCATTTT. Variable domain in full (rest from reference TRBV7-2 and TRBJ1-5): GAGVSQSPSNKVTEKGKDVELRCDPISGHTALYWYRQSLGQGLEFLIYFQGNSAPDKSGLPSDRFSAERTGGSVSTLTIQRTQQEDSAVYLCASSTGTGVLPQHFGDGTRLSIL.